The following is a T cell receptor (beta chain) sequence with its context. Using its own MiXCR run on the RT-PCR reads, TCRdb lists one record per CDR3 protein. The sample records roughly 140,000 distinct CDR3 sequences, about two fifths being singletons. The data stem from a study of patients and donors after allogeneic stem cell transplantation. The CDR3 runs 14 residues. After removal of 10 bases from V and 4 bases from J, the junction contained 9 bases not matched to a gene. The V gene is TRBV12-3 or TRBV12-4, the J gene TRBJ2-2; 7 nucleotides line up with TRBD2. This receptor was identified in a human donor who was either an allogeneic HSCT recipient or a stem cell or donor lymphocyte infusion donor (not recorded which). It is not recorded whose cells these are; they may come from a transplant donor. Sequencing was done on a sample of blood, either unsorted or a sorted T cell fraction (not recorded which). DNA of the CDR3: TGTGCCATCTCAGAGCGGGGTTCCACCGGGGAGCTGTTTTTT. Translation: CAISERGSTGELFF.